A selection of T cell receptor beta chains follows, all from one sample in a study of cytomegalovirus exposure and HLA in healthy donors. Sequenced by immunoSEQ multiplex PCR; TCRdb stores in-frame clones only, minus some. The sample consists of some 67,000 clones, about 95% of them appearing once. Input material: PBMCs. Source of these receptors: a woman between 18 and 29 years old in good health and CMV-seronegative. The conserved cysteine and the conserved F or W are not part of the CDR3 here.

V,CDR3
TRBV6-1,ASSEVQGYGYT
TRBV10-3,AINEPGGGDYGYT
TRBV27,ATKGRSFYGYT
TRBV6-1,ASSGLAGPYEQY
TRBV6-1,ASSTAGGGNIQY
TRBV28,ASRFTGASYEQY
TRBV5-4,ASSLGQNYGYT
TRBV7-6,ASSLDSIAGGYNEQF
TRBV6-5,ASSVPGVSYNEQF
TRBV4-3,ASSQVRTGQEKLF
TRBV7-3,ASSQNGRAPGTQY
TRBV27,ASSFATTSYEQY
TRBV25-1,ASSGYQVHEQY
TRBV29-1,SVLAGGSNQPQH
TRBV29-1,SVVPSGYNEQF
TRBV5-8,ASSFLAGEEQF
TRBV7-2,ASSPGRGTSSYNEQF
TRBV7-2,ALKQGNTEAF
TRBV4-2,ASSPTAGGPTDTQY
TRBV9,ASSVGGGDYNEQF
TRBV2,ASSELRLAGSEQF
TRBV4-3,ASSQDGRTDTQY
TRBV27,ASSLQGTNQPQH
TRBV10-3,AISPPLAADNEQF
TRBV29-1,SVDRAGELF
TRBV4-2,ASSHGLASNNEQF
TRBV6-1,ASSSTLGEETQY
TRBV5-1,ASSPSGVSYEQY
TRBV7-9,ASTGLADEQY
TRBV5-4,ASSLGDRQILGAF
TRBV19,ASSWLILNQPQH
TRBV4-3,ASSQDSGVANEKLF
TRBV27,ASRRDNTEAF
TRBV6-5,ASSGSRAGNSPLH
TRBV4-1,ASSQGSGDQETQY
TRBV4-1,ASSQKTGGTEAF
TRBV7-9,ASSWTDLAGEQY
TRBV10-3,AISPGQGGRTAF
TRBV25-1,ASSATGNSPLH
TRBV9,ASSVGDRGGGTDTQY
TRBV6-5,ASSYPTTGYGYT
TRBV9,ASSSLSSGALTGELF
TRBV7-9,ASSYRGPADTQY
TRBV28,ASSGTLGADTQY
TRBV2,ASNPWTDIAKNIQY
TRBV6-1,ASSEGEGPTYEQY
TRBV7-7,ASSRTSGSWETQY
TRBV28,ASSDRGNQPQH